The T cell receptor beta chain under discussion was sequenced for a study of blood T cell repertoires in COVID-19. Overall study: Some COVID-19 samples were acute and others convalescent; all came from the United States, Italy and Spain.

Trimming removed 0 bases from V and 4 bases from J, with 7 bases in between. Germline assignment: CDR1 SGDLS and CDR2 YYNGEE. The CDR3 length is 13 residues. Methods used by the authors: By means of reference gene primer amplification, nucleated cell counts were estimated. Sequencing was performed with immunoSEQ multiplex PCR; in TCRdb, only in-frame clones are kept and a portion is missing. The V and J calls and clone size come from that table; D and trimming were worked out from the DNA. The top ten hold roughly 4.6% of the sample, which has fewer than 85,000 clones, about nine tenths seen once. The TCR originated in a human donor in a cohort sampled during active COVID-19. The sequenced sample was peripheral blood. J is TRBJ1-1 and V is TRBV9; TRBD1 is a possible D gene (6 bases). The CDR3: CASSVEGGTEAFF. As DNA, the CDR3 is TGTGCCAGCAGCGTAGAAGGGGGCACTGAAGCTTTCTTT.